This TCR beta chain comes out of a study of T cell changes during pregnancy in multiple sclerosis (dated by TCRdb to about 2019). For the wider study: In women with multiple sclerosis, the researchers looked at how the T cell repertoire shifted as pregnancy progressed.

Spanning cysteine to phenylalanine, the CDR3 consists of 14 amino acids. The entry retains the CDR3 DNA only, 42 bases that are in frame from base 1. At the junction V is shortened by 6 bases and J by 5 bases; bases outside the gene matches: 2. The germline V gene gives CDR1 as SNHLY and CDR2 as FYNNEI. On this clone: The antigen it recognizes is unknown. Per-base quality was not reported, and no clone a single base away is much larger than it.

The library relied on the immunoSEQ multiplex PCR assay. TCRdb took over this immuneACCESS table, retaining in-frame rearrangements with V and J assigned. Such tables are incomplete; in checked studies, under half of the missing clones stem from an unresolved V gene, and the remainder is unexplained. The sample has about 93,000 clones on record, almost 95% of them singletons. More than 2% of the sample lies in the top ten. The receptor was isolated from a female donor with multiple sclerosis, enrolled in a pregnancy study. The V and J genes are TRBV2 and TRBJ2-1; 12 bases in the junction line up with TRBD2. Sequencing used peripheral blood, obtained after pregnancy. The sequenced DNA is TGTGCCAGCAGCGGACTAGCGGGGAACAATGAGCAGTTCTTC. Translated, this gives CASSGLAGNNEQFF.